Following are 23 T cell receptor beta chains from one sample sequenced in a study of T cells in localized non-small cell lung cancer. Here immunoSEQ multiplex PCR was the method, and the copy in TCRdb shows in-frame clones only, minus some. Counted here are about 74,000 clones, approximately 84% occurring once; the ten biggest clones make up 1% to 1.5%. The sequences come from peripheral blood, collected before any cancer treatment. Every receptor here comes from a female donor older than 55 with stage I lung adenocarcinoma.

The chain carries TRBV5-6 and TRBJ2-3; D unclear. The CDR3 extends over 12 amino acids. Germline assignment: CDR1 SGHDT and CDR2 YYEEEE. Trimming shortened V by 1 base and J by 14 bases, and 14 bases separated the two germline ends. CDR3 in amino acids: CASSLNEAVRYF. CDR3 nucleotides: TGTGCCAGCAGCTTGAACGAGGCTGTGAGGTATTTT. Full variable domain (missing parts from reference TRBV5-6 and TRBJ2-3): DAGVTQSPTHLIKTRGQQVTLRCSPKSGHDTVSWYQQALGQGPQFIFQYYEEEERQRGNFPDRFSGHQFPNYSSELNVNALLLGDSALYLCASSLNEAVRYFGPGTRLTVL.

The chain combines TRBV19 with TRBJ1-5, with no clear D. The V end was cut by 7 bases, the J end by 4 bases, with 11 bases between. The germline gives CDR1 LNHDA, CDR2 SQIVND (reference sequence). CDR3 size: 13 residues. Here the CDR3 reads CASTPDRNQPQHF. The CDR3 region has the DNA TGTGCCAGTACCCCAGATAGGAATCAGCCCCAGCATTTT.

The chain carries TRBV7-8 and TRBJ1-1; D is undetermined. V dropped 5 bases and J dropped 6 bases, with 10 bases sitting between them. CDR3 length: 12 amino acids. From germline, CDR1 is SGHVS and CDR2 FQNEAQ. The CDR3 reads CASSPGWAEAFF. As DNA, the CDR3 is TGTGCCAGCAGCCCCGGTTGGGCTGAAGCTTTCTTT.

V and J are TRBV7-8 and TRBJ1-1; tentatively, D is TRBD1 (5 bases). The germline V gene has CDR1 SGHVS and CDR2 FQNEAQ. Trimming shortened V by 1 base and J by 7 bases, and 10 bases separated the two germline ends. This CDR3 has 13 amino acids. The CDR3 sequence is CASSLVGENEAFF. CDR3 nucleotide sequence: TGTGCCAGCAGCTTAGTAGGGGAGAATGAAGCTTTCTTT. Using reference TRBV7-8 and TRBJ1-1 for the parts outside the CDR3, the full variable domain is GAGVSQSPRYKVAKRGQDVALRCDPISGHVSLFWYQQALGQGPEFLTYFQNEAQLDKSGLPSDRFFAERPEGSVSTLKIQRTQQEDSAVYLCASSLVGENEAFFGQGTRLTVV.

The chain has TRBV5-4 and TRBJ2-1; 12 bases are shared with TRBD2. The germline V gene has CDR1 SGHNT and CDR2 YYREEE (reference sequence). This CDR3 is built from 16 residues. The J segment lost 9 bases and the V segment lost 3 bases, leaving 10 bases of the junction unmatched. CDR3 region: CASSSPSSGRGSEQFF. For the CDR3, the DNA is TGTGCCAGCAGCTCTCCCTCTAGCGGGAGGGGTAGTGAGCAGTTCTTC.

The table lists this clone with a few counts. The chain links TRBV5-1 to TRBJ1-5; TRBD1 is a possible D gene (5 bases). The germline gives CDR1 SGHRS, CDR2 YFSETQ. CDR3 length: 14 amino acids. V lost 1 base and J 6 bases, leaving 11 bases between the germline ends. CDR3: CASSLTAGTQPQHF. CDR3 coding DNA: TGCGCCAGCAGCTTGACGGCAGGGACTCAGCCCCAGCATTTT.

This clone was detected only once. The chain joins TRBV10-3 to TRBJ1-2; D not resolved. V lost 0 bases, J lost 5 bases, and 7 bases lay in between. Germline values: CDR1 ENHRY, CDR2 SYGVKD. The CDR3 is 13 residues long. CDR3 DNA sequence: TGTGCCATCAGTGAGTCCGACGAATATGGCTACACCTTC. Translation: CAISESDEYGYTF.

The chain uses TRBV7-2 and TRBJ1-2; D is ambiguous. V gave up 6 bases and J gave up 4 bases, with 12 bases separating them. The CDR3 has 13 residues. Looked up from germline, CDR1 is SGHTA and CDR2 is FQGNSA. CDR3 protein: CASSLSGSYGYTF. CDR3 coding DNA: TGTGCCAGCAGTCTATCGGGGTCCTATGGCTACACCTTC.

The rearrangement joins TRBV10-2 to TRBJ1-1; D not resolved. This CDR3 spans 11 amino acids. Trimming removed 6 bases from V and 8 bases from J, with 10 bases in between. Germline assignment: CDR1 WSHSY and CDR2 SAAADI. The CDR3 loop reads CASREVGEAFF. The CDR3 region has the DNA TGCGCCAGCAGGGAGGTGGGGGAAGCTTTCTTT.

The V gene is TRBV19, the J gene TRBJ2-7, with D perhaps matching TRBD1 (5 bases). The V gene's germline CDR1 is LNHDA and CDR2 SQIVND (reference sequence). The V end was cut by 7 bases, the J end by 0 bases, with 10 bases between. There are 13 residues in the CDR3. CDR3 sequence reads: CASKQENSYEQYF. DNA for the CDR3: TGTGCCAGTAAACAGGAAAACTCCTACGAGCAGTACTTC.

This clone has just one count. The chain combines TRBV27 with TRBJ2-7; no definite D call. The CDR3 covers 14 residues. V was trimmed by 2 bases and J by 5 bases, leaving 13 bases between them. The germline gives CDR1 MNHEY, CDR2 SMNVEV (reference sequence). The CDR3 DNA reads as TGTGCCAGCAGTTTAATTCTGGGCCCACACGAGCAGTACTTC. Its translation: CASSLILGPHEQYF.

CDR3 residues: CASSRWTSGAITDTQYF. The CDR3 bases are TGTGCCAGCAGCCGCTGGACTAGCGGGGCAATCACAGATACGCAGTATTTT. The chain combines TRBV7-9 with TRBJ2-3; 12 bases are a match to TRBD2. The CDR3 extends over 17 amino acids. Germline lookup yields CDR1 SEHNR and CDR2 FQNEAQ (reference sequence). Unmatched junction bases numbered 8, after V lost 5 bases and J lost 2 bases.

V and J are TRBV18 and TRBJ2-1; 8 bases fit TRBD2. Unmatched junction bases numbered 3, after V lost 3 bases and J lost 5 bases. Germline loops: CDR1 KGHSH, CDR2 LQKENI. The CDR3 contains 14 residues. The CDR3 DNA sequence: TGTGCCAGCTCACCGGGACTAGATCACAATGAGCAGTTCTTC. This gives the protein CASSPGLDHNEQFF.

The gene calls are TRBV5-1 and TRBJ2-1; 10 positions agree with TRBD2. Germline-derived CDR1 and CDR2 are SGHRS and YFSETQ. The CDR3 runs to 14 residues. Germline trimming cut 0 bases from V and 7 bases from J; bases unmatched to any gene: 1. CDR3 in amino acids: CASSLGTSGNEQFF. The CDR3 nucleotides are TGCGCCAGCAGCTTGGGGACTAGCGGAAATGAGCAGTTCTTC. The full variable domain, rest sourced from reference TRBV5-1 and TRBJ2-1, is KAGVTQTPRYLIKTRGQQVTLSCSPISGHRSVSWYQQTPGQGLQFLFEYFSETQRNKGNFPGRFSGRQFSNSRSEMNVSTLELGDSALYLCASSLGTSGNEQFFGPGTRLTVL.

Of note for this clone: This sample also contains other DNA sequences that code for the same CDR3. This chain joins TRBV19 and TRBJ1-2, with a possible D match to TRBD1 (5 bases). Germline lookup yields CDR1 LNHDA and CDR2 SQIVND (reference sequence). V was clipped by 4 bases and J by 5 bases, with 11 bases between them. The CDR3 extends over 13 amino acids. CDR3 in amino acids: CASSTGTGYGYTF. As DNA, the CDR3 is TGTGCCAGTAGTACAGGGACGGGTTATGGCTACACCTTC.

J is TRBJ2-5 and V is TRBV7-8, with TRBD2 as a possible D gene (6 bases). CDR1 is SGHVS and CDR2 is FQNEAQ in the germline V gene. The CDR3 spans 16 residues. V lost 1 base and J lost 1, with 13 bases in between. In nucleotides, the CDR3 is TGTGCCAGCAGCTTAGATTATGTTAGCGGCCAAGAGACCCAGTACTTC. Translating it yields CASSLDYVSGQETQYF.

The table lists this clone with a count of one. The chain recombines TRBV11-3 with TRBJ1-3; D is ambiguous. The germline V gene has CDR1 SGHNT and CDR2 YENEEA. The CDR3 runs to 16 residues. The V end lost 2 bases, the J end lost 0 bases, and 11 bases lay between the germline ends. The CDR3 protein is CASSLLGMSSGNTIYF. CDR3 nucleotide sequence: TGTGCCAGCAGCTTACTCGGGATGAGCTCTGGAAACACCATATATTTT.

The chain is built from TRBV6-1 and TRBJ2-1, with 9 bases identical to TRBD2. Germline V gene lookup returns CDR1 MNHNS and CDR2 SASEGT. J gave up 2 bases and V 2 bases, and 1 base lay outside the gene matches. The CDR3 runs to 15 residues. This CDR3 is CASSELAGTYNEQFF. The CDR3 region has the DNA TGTGCCAGCAGTGAACTAGCGGGGACCTACAATGAGCAGTTCTTC.

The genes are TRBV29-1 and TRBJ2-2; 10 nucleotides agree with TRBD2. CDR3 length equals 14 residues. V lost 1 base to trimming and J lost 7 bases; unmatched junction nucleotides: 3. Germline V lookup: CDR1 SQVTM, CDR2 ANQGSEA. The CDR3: CSVEASGSVGELFF. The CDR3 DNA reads TGCAGCGTTGAAGCTAGCGGGAGCGTCGGGGAGCTGTTTTTT.

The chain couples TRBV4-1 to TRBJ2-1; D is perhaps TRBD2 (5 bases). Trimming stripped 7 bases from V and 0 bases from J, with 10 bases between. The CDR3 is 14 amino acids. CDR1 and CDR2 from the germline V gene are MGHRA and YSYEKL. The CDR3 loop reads CASTRGSSYNEQFF. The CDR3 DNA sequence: TGCGCCAGCACCCGTGGGAGCTCCTACAATGAGCAGTTCTTC.

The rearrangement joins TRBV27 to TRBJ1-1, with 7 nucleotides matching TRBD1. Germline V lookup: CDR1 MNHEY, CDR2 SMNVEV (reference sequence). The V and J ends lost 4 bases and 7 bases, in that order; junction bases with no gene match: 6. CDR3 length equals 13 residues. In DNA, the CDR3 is TGTGCCAGCAGTTCCACGAGGACAGGTGAAGCTTTCTTT. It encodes CASSSTRTGEAFF.

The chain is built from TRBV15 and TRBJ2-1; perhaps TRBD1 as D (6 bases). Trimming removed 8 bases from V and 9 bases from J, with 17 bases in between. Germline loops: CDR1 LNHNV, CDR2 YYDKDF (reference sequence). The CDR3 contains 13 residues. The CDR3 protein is CATSGQRGSEQFF. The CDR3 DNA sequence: TGTGCCACCTCCGGACAGCGTGGTTCTGAGCAGTTCTTC.

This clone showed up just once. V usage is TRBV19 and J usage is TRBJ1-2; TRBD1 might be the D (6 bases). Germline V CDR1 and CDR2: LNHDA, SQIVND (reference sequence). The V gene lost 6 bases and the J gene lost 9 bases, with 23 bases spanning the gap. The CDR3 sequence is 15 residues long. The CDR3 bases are TGTGCCAGTAGCGCCCCGGGGGGGCGAGGAGGTAGCTACACCTTC. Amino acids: CASSAPGGRGGSYTF.